This TCR beta chain was obtained from a study of OX40 agonist ivuxolimab in advanced cancers. As for the study in general: Every 2 weeks, ivuxolimab was infused into the patients intravenously at between 0.01 and 10 mg/kg. Participants averaged roughly 57 years of age (range roughly 23 to 85) and were 75% to 90% male. Overall study results and limits: At 0.1 to 3.0 mg/kg, CD4+ and CD8+ blood T cells expanded clonally by week 6. In the expanded peripheral T cells, antigen specificity was never determined.

Repertoires were generated with immunoSEQ multiplex PCR, while TCRdb's copy carries only in-frame clones and drops some. The sample shows tens of thousands of clones, 87% of them seen only once. This clone was seen more than once but under ten times. Antigen unknown. Germline lookup yields CDR1 SGHAT and CDR2 FQDESV (reference sequence). The CDR3 spans 16 residues. The V segment lost 3 bases and the J segment 0 bases; nucleotides outside the gene matches: 5. The sample here was CD4+ or CD8+ T cells sorted from blood, taken in a trial of the OX40 agonist ivuxolimab. This TCR was sampled from an adult with an advanced solid tumor such as melanoma, head and neck, liver or kidney cancer. The chain links TRBV11-1 to TRBJ1-3, with 7 bases identical to TRBD1. CDR3 residues: CASSLWTGPSGNTIYF. The CDR3 nucleotides read TGTGCCAGCAGCTTGTGGACAGGACCCTCTGGAAACACCATATATTTT.